The 30 T cell receptor beta chains below all came from one sample that was sequenced in a study of early T cells in non-severe SARS-CoV-2 infection. TCRdb recomputed calls from the 5' RACE reads with MiXCR, one row per CDR3 protein. This sample carries more than 65,000 distinct CDR3 sequences, roughly an eighth of them seen once, and the ten largest clones take over 0.95%. The material sequenced was whole blood. These receptor sequences come from an adult who was a healthcare worker with PCR-confirmed SARS-CoV-2 infection or an uninfected control (not recorded which).

This clonotype was detected many times. The chain uses TRBV3-1 and TRBJ2-5; a possible D gene is TRBD1 (5 bases). The ends were cut back, 3 bases at V and 5 bases at J, with 10 bases in the middle. Germline CDR1 reads LGHDT; CDR2 reads YNNKEL (reference sequence). The CDR3 contains 13 residues. CDR3 amino acids: CASSQDRQETQYF. Written as DNA, the CDR3 is TGTGCCAGCAGCCAGGACCGACAGGAGACCCAGTACTTC.

This clonotype was found many times. The genes are TRBV3-2 and TRBJ2-2. TRBV3-2 is a pseudogene segment. There are 15 residues in the CDR3. The CDR3 coding sequence is TGTGCCAGCAGCCAAGGAGATTACTACACCGGGGAGCTGTTTTTT. Protein product: CASSQGDYYTGELFF.

This clonotype was counted at least ten times. This chain connects TRBV18 to TRBJ1-2, with 8 bases that match TRBD1. The CDR3 covers 13 residues. CDR1 is KGHSH, CDR2 LQKENI, per germline. The J segment lost 8 bases and the V segment lost 3 bases, leaving 5 bases of the junction unmatched. The CDR3 region is CASSPDRERGYTF. CDR3 sequence (DNA): TGTGCCAGCTCACCGGACAGGGAAAGGGGCTACACCTTC.

This clonotype was detected many times. The gene calls are TRBV5-1 and TRBJ2-7; 10 bases are shared with TRBD1. The CDR3 totals 13 residues. The J segment lost 7 bases and the V segment lost 0 bases, leaving 1 base of the junction unmatched. CDR1 SGHRS and CDR2 YFSETQ come from the germline V gene. This CDR3 reads CASSLEDRGEQYF. Written as DNA, the CDR3 is TGCGCCAGCAGCTTGGAGGACAGGGGGGAGCAGTACTTC. The full variable domain, its missing parts supplied by reference TRBV5-1 and TRBJ2-7, is KAGVTQTPRYLIKTRGQQVTLSCSPISGHRSVSWYQQTPGQGLQFLFEYFSETQRNKGNFPGRFSGRQFSNSRSEMNVSTLELGDSALYLCASSLEDRGEQYFGPGTRLTVT.

The CDR3 sequence is CASSIERTGGDWGNQPQHF. The CDR3 DNA sequence: TGTGCCAGTAGTATAGAAAGGACAGGGGGAGATTGGGGCAATCAGCCCCAGCATTTT. V gene TRBV19 combines with J gene TRBJ1-5, with 10 bases fitting TRBD1. The CDR3 runs to 19 residues. V dropped 0 bases and J dropped 2; count of bases not matched to a gene: 10. In germline, CDR1 is LNHDA, CDR2 SQIVND (reference sequence). Complete variable domain (other parts from reference TRBV19 and TRBJ1-5): DGGITQSPKYLFRKEGQNVTLSCEQNLNHDAMYWYRQDPGQGLRLIYYSQIVNDFQKGDIAEGYSVSREKKESFPLTVTSAQKNPTAFYLCASSIERTGGDWGNQPQHFGDGTRLSIL.

The rearrangement links TRBV2 to TRBJ2-4, with 7 positions matching TRBD1. This CDR3 contains 15 residues. From germline, CDR1 is SNHLY and CDR2 FYNNEI. The ends lost 5 bases at V and 0 bases at J; junction bases unmatched: 4. The CDR3 DNA sequence: TGTGCCAGCAGTTGGACAGGAATAGCCAAAAACATTCAGTACTTC. It specifies CASSWTGIAKNIQYF. Supplemented by reference TRBV2 and TRBJ2-4, the full variable domain reads EPEVTQTPSHQVTQMGQEVILRCVPISNHLYFYWYRQILGQKVEFLVSFYNNEISEKSEIFDDQFSVERPDGSNFTLKIRSTKLEDSAMYFCASSWTGIAKNIQYFGAGTRLSVL.

This clonotype was recorded many times. The chain couples TRBV27 to TRBJ2-1; 7 bases fit TRBD2. The CDR3 extends over 18 amino acids. Trimming cost V 0 bases and J 0 bases; bases outside gene matches: 8. Germline CDR1 is MNHEY and CDR2 is SMNVEV (reference sequence). This CDR3 is CASSLSTQGGSSYNEQFF. CDR3 nucleotides: TGTGCCAGCAGTTTATCGACTCAAGGCGGGAGCTCCTACAATGAGCAGTTCTTC.

The J gene is TRBJ2-5, the V gene TRBV27; TRBD2 matches at 13 bases. There are 16 residues in the CDR3. CDR1 and CDR2 (germline): MNHEY, SMNVEV (reference sequence). J was trimmed by 4 bases and V by 5 bases; bases with no gene match: 7. CDR3 DNA sequence: TGTGCCAGCAGTCCACGGACTAGCGGGAGTGGAGAGACCCAGTACTTC. This sequence encodes CASSPRTSGSGETQYF.

The chain combines TRBV29-1 with TRBJ1-1; D remains ambiguous. Germline CDR1 reads SQVTM; CDR2 reads ANQGSEA. The length of the CDR3 is 13 residues. Trimming cost V 7 bases and J 5 bases, with 17 bases left between them. CDR3 region: CSARGRARTEAFF. In nucleotides, the CDR3 is TGCAGCGCCAGAGGAAGGGCGCGTACTGAAGCTTTCTTT.

In this sample, this clonotype turned up many times. The V and J genes are TRBV9 and TRBJ1-1; 7 positions agree with TRBD1. V shed 1 base, J shed 0 bases, and the junction held 9 bases outside the gene matches. Germline V gene data show CDR1 as SGDLS and CDR2 as YYNGEE. There are 17 residues in the CDR3. The DNA for the CDR3 is TGTGCCAGCAGCGTAAGGGACAGCGAGCCGATGAACACTGAAGCTTTCTTT. Amino acids: CASSVRDSEPMNTEAFF.

In its sample, this clonotype was seen many times. The chain uses TRBV20-1 and TRBJ2-5; 12 bases fit TRBD2. V was pared by 5 bases and J by 5 bases, with 9 bases of the junction left unmatched. Germline values: CDR1 DFQATT, CDR2 SNEGSKA (reference sequence). CDR3 size: 15 residues. The CDR3: CSASSGGAMWETQYF. The CDR3 DNA sequence: TGCAGTGCTTCTAGCGGGGGGGCTATGTGGGAGACCCAGTACTTC.

This clonotype was seen ten or more times. The chain is built from TRBV7-9 and TRBJ2-1, with 10 bases lining up with TRBD2. The CDR3 covers 19 residues. The J segment lost 0 bases and the V segment lost 2 bases, leaving 10 bases of the junction unmatched. Looked up from germline, CDR1 is SEHNR and CDR2 is FQNEAQ (reference sequence). CDR3 coding DNA: TGTGCCAGCAGCTTAAGGTTAGCGGGAGGTTCGAGCTCCTACAATGAGCAGTTCTTC. As protein: CASSLRLAGGSSSYNEQFF. The variable domain in full, completed from reference TRBV7-9 and TRBJ2-1, reads DTGVSQNPRHKITKRGQNVTFRCDPISEHNRLYWYRQTLGQGPEFLTYFQNEAQLEKSRLLSDRFSAERPKGSFSTLEIQRTEQGDSAMYLCASSLRLAGGSSSYNEQFFGPGTRLTVL.

There are many counts of this clonotype. The V call is TRBV7-2, the J call TRBJ2-3; 13 bases are shared with TRBD2. The CDR3 is 17 residues long. With 2 bases clipped from V and 4 bases from J, the junction kept 6 bases outside the gene matches. In germline, CDR1 is SGHTA, CDR2 FQGNSA. The CDR3 DNA sequence: TGTGCCAGCAGCTTATGGACTAGCGGGAGTTGGGCAGATACGCAGTATTTT. It yields the protein CASSLWTSGSWADTQYF.

The sample holds many counts of this clonotype. The chain recombines TRBV15 with TRBJ2-7; the match to TRBD1 covers 9 bases. Germline CDR1 LNHNV, CDR2 YYDKDF (reference sequence). The CDR3 runs to 15 residues. The junction had 7 bases not matched to a gene; V was cut back by 5 bases and J by 2 bases. CDR3 nucleotide sequence: TGTGCCACCAGCGGAGGGGGACAGGGTCCCTACGAGCAGTACTTC. Translation: CATSGGGQGPYEQYF.

This clonotype was observed many times. The V call is TRBV6-5, the J call TRBJ1-4; no definite D call. Looked up from germline, CDR1 is MNHEY and CDR2 is SVGAGI. The CDR3 runs 14 residues. V was cut by 0 bases and J by 5 bases, with 7 bases left in between. CDR3 sequence (DNA): TGTGCCAGCAGTTACTCCGGCAAAAATGAAAAACTGTTTTTT. Protein: CASSYSGKNEKLFF.

This clonotype appeared many times. The chain recombines TRBV6-2 or TRBV6-3 with TRBJ2-7, with D possibly TRBD1 on 6 matching bases. V was shortened by 4 bases and J by 3 bases, with 19 bases between the two germline ends. Germline V gene data show CDR1 as MNHEY and CDR2 as SVGEGT. CDR3 size: 16 residues. CDR3 region: CASSWTTGTNYYEQYF. The CDR3, as DNA: TGTGCCAGCAGTTGGACAACCGGGACAAACTACTACGAGCAGTACTTC.

This clonotype was recorded many times. V usage is TRBV10-2 and J usage is TRBJ2-3, with a weak D call TRBD2 (5 bases). The V gene lost 0 bases and the J gene lost 1 base, with 11 bases spanning the gap. The CDR3 totals 16 residues. The germline CDR1 and CDR2 sequences are WSHSY and SAAADI. CDR3 loop: CASSESGLGGTDTQYF. The CDR3 bases are TGCGCCAGCAGTGAGTCAGGCCTCGGGGGCACAGATACGCAGTATTTT.

The table lists this clonotype with many counts. J is TRBJ2-7 and V is TRBV25-1, with a possible D match to TRBD1 (7 bases). Trimming took off 6 bases at V and 0 bases at J, with 12 bases between the two ends. Germline CDR1 is MGHDK and CDR2 is SYGVNS. This CDR3 contains 14 residues. The CDR3 here is CASRAGTVSYEQYF. As DNA, the CDR3 is TGTGCCAGCAGGGCGGGGACAGTCTCCTACGAGCAGTACTTC.

The sample holds many counts of this clonotype. The rearrangement joins TRBV29-1 to TRBJ2-1; 10 nucleotides line up with TRBD2. Germline CDR1 is SQVTM and CDR2 is ANQGSEA. V gave up 7 bases and J gave up 11 bases; unmatched junction bases: 8. The CDR3 totals 12 residues. CDR3 region: CSGGLARVKQFF. In DNA form, the CDR3 reads TGCAGCGGGGGACTAGCGAGGGTCAAGCAGTTCTTC.

This clonotype was detected ten times or more. This chain links TRBV20-1 with TRBJ1-1, with TRBD1 as a possible D gene (5 bases). Per germline, CDR1 DFQATT and CDR2 SNEGSKA (reference sequence). The CDR3 runs to 13 residues. The V end was cut by 3 bases, the J end by 2 bases, with 10 bases between. The chain's CDR3 is CSASGAVNTEAFF. In nucleotides, the CDR3 is TGCAGTGCTAGCGGGGCAGTTAACACTGAAGCTTTCTTT.

There are many counts of this clonotype. The chain uses TRBV6-4 and TRBJ1-1; D perhaps matches TRBD1 (5 bases). The CDR3 is 14 amino acids. CDR1 and CDR2 (germline): MRHNA, SNTAGT. Trimming cost V 2 bases and J 1 base, with 8 bases left between them. For the CDR3, the DNA is TGTGCCAGCAGTGACACGGACAAGAACACTGAAGCTTTCTTT. Translating it yields CASSDTDKNTEAFF.

The rearrangement joins TRBV6-2 or TRBV6-3 to TRBJ2-3; D is unclear. Germline loops: CDR1 MNHEY, CDR2 SVGEGT. V lost 2 bases and J 1 base, leaving 10 bases between the germline ends. CDR3 length: 15 residues. The CDR3 here is CASSYRVPGTDTQYF. The CDR3 DNA sequence: TGTGCCAGCAGTTACAGGGTCCCGGGCACAGATACGCAGTATTTT.

This clonotype came up many times. The chain carries TRBV7-9 and TRBJ2-7; 7 positions agree with TRBD1. The CDR3 is made up of 15 amino acids. Germline CDR1 is SEHNR and CDR2 is FQNEAQ (reference sequence). V lost 4 bases to trimming and J lost 3 bases; unmatched junction nucleotides: 9. The CDR3 bases are TGTGCCAGCAGCTCGGATTGGACAGGCATCTACGAGCAGTACTTC. It is translated as CASSSDWTGIYEQYF.

This clonotype was seen ten or more times. The rearrangement links TRBV7-2 to TRBJ1-3, with D hard to call. The CDR3 extends over 13 amino acids. The germline gives CDR1 SGHTA, CDR2 FQGNSA. V lost 5 bases, J lost 5 bases, and 10 bases lay in between. CDR3 coding DNA: TGTGCCAGCAGCGCGACATTTCGAAACACCATATATTTT. Its protein is CASSATFRNTIYF.

This clonotype was recorded at least ten times. The junction departs from the called germline gene at one end, perhaps through a read error. V usage is TRBV14 and J usage is TRBJ1-6; D is ambiguous. The CDR3 spans 15 residues. Germline V lookup: CDR1 SGHDN, CDR2 FVKESK. CDR3: CASSPTQTRNSPLHF. The CDR3, as DNA: TGTGCCAGCAGCCCCACACAGACCCGAAATTCACCCCTCCATTTT.

A few counts support this clonotype. V gene TRBV29-1 combines with J gene TRBJ1-1, with a possible D match to TRBD1 (5 bases). CDR1 and CDR2 from the germline V gene are SQVTM and ANQGSEA. The V end was cut by 7 bases, the J end by 2 bases, with 11 bases between. The CDR3 extends over 12 amino acids. The CDR3 sequence is CSALQENTEAFF. CDR3 in DNA: TGCAGCGCCCTACAGGAAAACACTGAAGCTTTCTTT.

The gene calls are TRBV5-4 and TRBJ1-6; D remains unclear. The CDR3 runs 15 residues. The germline gives CDR1 SGHNT, CDR2 YYREEE (reference sequence). V shed 2 bases and J shed 6 bases, with 12 bases lying between them. Here the CDR3 reads CASSLSSNANSPLHF. CDR3 nucleotide sequence: TGTGCCAGCAGCTTAAGTAGCAACGCTAATTCACCCCTCCACTTT.

The table lists this clonotype with many counts. This sequence joins TRBV5-1 and TRBJ2-2; D tentatively reads TRBD1 or TRBD2 (6 bases each). The CDR3 has 16 residues. Germline-derived CDR1 and CDR2 are SGHRS and YFSETQ. V lost 6 bases and J lost 0, with 15 bases in between. CDR3 loop: CASTSRGPTNTGELFF. The DNA for the CDR3 is TGCGCCAGCACCTCACGGGGGCCCACGAACACCGGGGAGCTGTTTTTT.

This clonotype was observed many times. The chain uses TRBV27 and TRBJ1-1, with a weak D call TRBD1 (5 bases). CDR3 size: 16 residues. Per the germline V gene, CDR1 is MNHEY and CDR2 is SMNVEV (reference sequence). With 5 bases removed from V and 4 bases from J, the gap between germline ends came to 20 bases. DNA of the CDR3: TGTGCCAGCAGTCCTAAAGGTTGGTATGGGGGCACTGAAGCTTTCTTT. Its translation: CASSPKGWYGGTEAFF.

This clonotype was seen many times. The J gene is TRBJ1-5, the V gene TRBV6-6; D uncertain. Trimming stripped 2 bases from V and 5 bases from J, with 4 bases between. The CDR3 loop spans 12 amino acids. Germline CDR1 reads MNHNY; CDR2 reads SVGAGI (reference sequence). For the CDR3, the DNA is TGTGCCAGCAGTTACGGGGATCAGCCCCAGCATTTT. It codes for CASSYGDQPQHF.